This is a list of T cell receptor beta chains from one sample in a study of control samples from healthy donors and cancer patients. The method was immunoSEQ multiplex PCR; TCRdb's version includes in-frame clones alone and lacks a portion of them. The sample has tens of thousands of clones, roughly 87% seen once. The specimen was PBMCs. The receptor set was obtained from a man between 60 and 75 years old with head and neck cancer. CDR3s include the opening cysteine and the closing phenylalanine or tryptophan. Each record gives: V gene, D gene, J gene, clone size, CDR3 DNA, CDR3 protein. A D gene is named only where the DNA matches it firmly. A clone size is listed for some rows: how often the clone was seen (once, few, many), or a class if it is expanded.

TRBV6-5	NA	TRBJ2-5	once	TGTGCCAGCAAAGAGGGGCTTGCTTTGGAGACCCAGTACTTC	CASKEGLALETQYF
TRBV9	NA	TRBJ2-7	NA	TGTGCCAGCAGCGTAGCCGGGACACGGGCCTACGAGCAGTACTTC	CASSVAGTRAYEQYF
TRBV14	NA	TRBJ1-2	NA	TGTGCCAGCAGCCAAGAGTTGTCAGGGGCCCCCTATGGCTACACCTTC	CASSQELSGAPYGYTF
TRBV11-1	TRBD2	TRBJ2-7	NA	TGTGCCAGCAGCTTAGTTGGGAGGGGCGGCGAGCAGTACTTC	CASSLVGRGGEQYF
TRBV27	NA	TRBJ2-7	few	TGTGCCAGCAGTTCAGACAGGCTCCCCTCCTACGAGCAGTACTTC	CASSSDRLPSYEQYF
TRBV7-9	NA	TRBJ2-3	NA	TGTGCCAGCAGCTTAGCGGACCGTCTCTGGGCTCCCCCAGATACGCAGTATTTT	CASSLADRLWAPPDTQYF
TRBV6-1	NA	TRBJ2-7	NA	TGTGCCAGCAGTGAAGTGGGCGGAGCGTCCTACGAGCAGTACTTC	CASSEVGGASYEQYF
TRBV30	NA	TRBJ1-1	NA	TGTGCCTGGAGTCAGGGCCGGGGTGGCACTGAAGCTTTCTTT	CAWSQGRGGTEAFF
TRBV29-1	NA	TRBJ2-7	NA	TGCAGCGTTGTTTTCCTCCGTGGATACGGCTACGAGCAGTACTTC	CSVVFLRGYGYEQYF
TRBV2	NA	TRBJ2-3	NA	TGTGCCAGCGGAAGGGGTAGTTCAGCAGATACGCAGTATTTT	CASGRGSSADTQYF
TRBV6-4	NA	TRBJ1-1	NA	TGTGCCAGCAGATGGACAGAGAACACTGAAGCTTTCTTT	CASRWTENTEAFF
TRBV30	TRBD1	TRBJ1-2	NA	TGTGCCTCGCTCCGGGACAGGCCCTTTGGCTACACCTTC	CASLRDRPFGYTF
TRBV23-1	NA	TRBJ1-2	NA	TGCGCCGGGGGACCGGGGGCGGGGACTCATGGCTACACCTTC	CAGGPGAGTHGYTF
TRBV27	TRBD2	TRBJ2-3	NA	TGTGCCAGCAGTTTCTCCGGGGGGACTAGCACAGATACGCAGTATTTT	CASSFSGGTSTDTQYF
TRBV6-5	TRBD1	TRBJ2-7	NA	TGTGCCAGCAGTACAGGGGGCGGCTACGAGCAGTACTTC	CASSTGGGYEQYF
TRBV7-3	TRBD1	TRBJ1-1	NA	TGTGCCAGCAGCACGGAGGGACAGGGTCTGAACACTGAAGCTTTCTTT	CASSTEGQGLNTEAFF
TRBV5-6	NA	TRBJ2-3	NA	TGTGCCAGCAGCTTGTACATCCGTTCGGGGCTCGGGACAGATACGCAGTATTTT	CASSLYIRSGLGTDTQYF
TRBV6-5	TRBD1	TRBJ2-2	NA	TGTGCCAGCAGCACCGGGACAGGGGGCCTCGGGGAGCTGTTTTTT	CASSTGTGGLGELFF
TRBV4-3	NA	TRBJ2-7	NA	TGCGCCAGCAGCCAAGAACTCGCCGGGAGCGTCATTAGCTCCTACGAGCAGTACTTC	CASSQELAGSVISSYEQYF
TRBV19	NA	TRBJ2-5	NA	TGTGCCAGTAGGCGGGACACAACCCAAGAGACCCAGTACTTC	CASRRDTTQETQYF
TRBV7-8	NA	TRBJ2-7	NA	TGTGCCAGCAGCGGCAGGGGCAGGGTTCACGAGCAGTACTTC	CASSGRGRVHEQYF
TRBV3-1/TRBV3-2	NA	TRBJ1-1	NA	TGTGCCAGCAGGTTATCAAATAAGAACACTGAAGCTTTCTTT	CASRLSNKNTEAFF
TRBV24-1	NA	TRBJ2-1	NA	TGTGCCACCAGTGATTCGACGACCGCCTACAATGAGCAGTTCTTC	CATSDSTTAYNEQFF
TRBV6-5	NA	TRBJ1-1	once	TGTGCCAGTACTCTTGAATGGGGCAGGGGCACTGAAGCTTTCTTT	CASTLEWGRGTEAFF